Given below is one T cell receptor beta chain in context. Its matching antigen is unknown. This sample was taken from a study of T cell responses to AZD1222 COVID-19 vaccine. Trimming pared 0 bases from V and 2 bases from J, leaving 6 bases between. CDR1 is LGHNT, CDR2 FRNRAP, per germline. The CDR3 length is 14 residues. Study-level findings and limits: Recipients of two AZD1222 doses showed rising Spike-specific TCR breadth and depth. Most donors were white British, females outnumbered males, and clonal diversity was possibly underestimated. Reportedly, nearly half of unique spike TCRs recognized epitopes outside B.1.351/B.1.1.7 mutations. Repertoire sampling happened only post peak T cell response.

Produced via immunoSEQ multiplex PCR; TCRdb's table is partial and in-frame only. The table lists some 150,000 clones, 90% to 95% of them singletons, with roughly 4.4% in the top ten. The sequence was obtained from an adult in good health. The sample consisted of peripheral blood, taken on day 0 of MenACWY control vaccination. The chain has TRBV12-5 and TRBJ2-3, with unresolved D. The CDR3 region is CASGLVAATDTQYF. The CDR3 region has the DNA TGTGCTAGTGGTTTGGTGGCAGCCACAGATACGCAGTATTTT.